This TCR beta chain was sequenced in a study of CD8+CD57+ T cells in acquired aplastic anemia. Study-level information: Sorted CD4+ and CD8+ cells yielded DNA averaging around 3.5 ug.

The TCR beta profiling, which covered VDJ combination and CDR3 sequence, was carried out using genomic DNA as the template. TCRdb recomputed calls from the reads with MiXCR, one row per CDR3 protein. The sample consists of about 98,000 distinct CDR3 sequences, 55% to 75% of them appearing once. All sequencing subjects had displayed CD8+CD57+ cell expansion on flow cytometry. No therapy was given to patients before blood sampling. Findings of the study overall: Between the patient and control groups, CD8+ Simpson's diversity did not differ significantly. Researchers report that around 31 CD8+ CDR3 sequences appeared in both patients and controls.

This clonotype was seen once. Its antigen remains unknown. The length of the CDR3 is 13 residues. Germline V gene lookup returns CDR1 SSHAT and CDR2 FNYEAQ (reference sequence). Trimming removed 10 bases at V and 5 bases at J, with 17 bases between. This chain uses TRBV7-7 with TRBJ2-5, with D maybe TRBD2 (5 bases). The TCR was taken from a human donor with aplastic anemia. The sample consisted of sorted CD4+, CD8+, or CD8+CD57+ T cells (not recorded which) from PBMCs. For the CDR3, the DNA is TGTGCCACGGAACCCGACGGGGATGAGACCCAGTACTTC. Translated, it gives CATEPDGDETQYF.